The entry that follows covers one T cell receptor beta chain sequence. The antigen is undetermined. The sample belongs to a study of metastatic and nonmetastatic thyroid tumors. Study-level information: For malignant and benign thyroid patients, tumor or nodule tissue and blood were the sources whose repertoires were compared. The study's findings and limits: Reportedly, malignant thyroid tumors had significantly higher TCR beta diversity than benign nodules, in blood and tumor.

TCRdb reanalyzed the PCR reads via MiXCR. This table has about 16,000 clones, roughly 32% appearing once. Among the patients, none had received any treatment before thyroid surgery. The ends were cut back, 0 bases at V and 3 bases at J, with 14 bases in the middle. The CDR3 covers 16 residues. Germline V lookup: CDR1 MGHRA, CDR2 YSYEKL. Sequencing was carried out using tumor tissue. This clonotype was obtained from a female donor with papillary thyroid cancer or a benign thyroid nodule (not recorded which). Some clones in this sample may be carry-over from other donors' samples. The rearrangement joins TRBV4-1 to TRBJ1-1, with TRBD1 as a possible D gene (5 bases). DNA for the CDR3: TGCGCCAGCAGCCAAGAAGAAGCAGGGATGGACACTGAAGCTTTCTTT. This encodes CASSQEEAGMDTEAFF.